The 28 T cell receptor beta chains presented below share a single source sample, sequenced in a study of shared clonotypes between healthy human individuals. Clones were read by immunoSEQ multiplex PCR, and TCRdb kept only the in-frame ones, dropping some. This table has 1 million to 1.2 million clones, approximately 77% appearing once. The sequenced sample consisted of memory CD4+ T cells from PBMCs. Documented subset: CD45RA-negative fraction. Every receptor here comes from a man aged 18 to 30 in good health. Some clones in this sample may be carry-over from other donors' samples.

The V gene is TRBV29-1, the J gene TRBJ2-7; TRBD2 agrees at 9 bases. The ends lost 6 bases at V and 4 bases at J; junction bases unmatched: 16. The germline CDR1 and CDR2 sequences are SQVTM and ANQGSEA. This CDR3 spans 16 amino acids. The CDR3 sequence is CSVEGDASGMQYEQYF. CDR3 bases: TGCAGCGTCGAGGGGGACGCTAGCGGGATGCAGTACGAGCAGTACTTC.

The genes are TRBV4-2 and TRBJ2-7; TRBD2 might be the D (5 bases). This CDR3 is 15 amino acids long. CDR1 is LGHNA, CDR2 YNFKEQ, per germline. Trimming pared 5 bases from V and 7 bases from J, leaving 21 bases between. CDR3 DNA: TGTGCCAGCAGCTTAAGAGGGCTAGCCTCAAGGGAGCAGTACTTC. Translation gives CASSLRGLASREQYF.

The chain employs TRBV12-5 and TRBJ1-5; D gene uncertain. The CDR3 runs 14 residues. Trimming left V 1 base short and J 4 bases short, with 8 bases between. Germline assignment: CDR1 LGHNT and CDR2 FRNRAP. For the CDR3, the DNA is TGTGCTAGTGGTTTGGGGGGTTGGAATCAGCCCCAGCATTTT. Encoded protein: CASGLGGWNQPQHF. Based on the CDR3 plus reference TRBV12-5 and TRBJ1-5, the full variable domain is DARVTQTPRHKVTEMGQEVTMRCQPILGHNTVFWYRQTMMQGLELLAYFRNRAPLDDSGMPKDRFSAEMPDATLATLKIQPSEPRDSAVYFCASGLGGWNQPQHFGDGTRLSIL.

This clone was seen only once. A much larger clone differs from this one at a single base, so this may be a read error. This CDR3 is also generated by other DNA sequences in the sample. The V gene is TRBV2, the J gene TRBJ1-1, with D unresolved. There are 13 residues in the CDR3. Per the germline V gene, CDR1 is SNHLY and CDR2 is FYNNEI. The CDR3 DNA reads TGTGCCAGCAGGCAAGAGGTAAACACTGAGGCTTTCTTT. It encodes CASRQEVNTEAFF. The full variable domain, in which reference TRBV2 and TRBJ1-1 provide the parts outside the CDR3, is EPEVTQTPSHQVTQMGQEVILRCVPISNHLYFYWYRQILGQKVEFLVSFYNNEISEKSEIFDDQFSVERPDGSNFTLKIRSTKLEDSAMYFCASRQEVNTEAFFGQGTRLTVV.

This clone has a handful of counts. This sequence joins TRBV5-1 and TRBJ2-3; TRBD2 might be the D (5 bases). The CDR3 has 15 amino acids. V lost 4 bases and J lost 2, with 14 bases in between. Germline CDR1 SGHRS, CDR2 YFSETQ. The CDR3 DNA reads as TGCGCCAGCAGCGGGAGACGTCGTTCCACAGATACGCAGTATTTT. This gives the protein CASSGRRRSTDTQYF.

The genes are TRBV19 and TRBJ2-6; no firm D call. V dropped 4 bases and J dropped 0 bases, with 19 bases sitting between them. Germline V gene data show CDR1 as LNHDA and CDR2 as SQIVND (reference sequence). The CDR3 is made up of 19 amino acids. The CDR3: CASSSGSLGKISGANVLTF. CDR3 DNA: TGTGCCAGTAGTAGTGGCAGTCTGGGAAAAATCTCTGGGGCCAACGTCCTGACTTTC.

The sample holds one count of this clone. The J gene is TRBJ1-1, the V gene TRBV27; D is undetermined. CDR3 length: 14 amino acids. The germline V gene has CDR1 MNHEY and CDR2 SMNVEV (reference sequence). V shed 0 bases and J shed 1 base, with 6 bases lying between them. Here the CDR3 DNA reads TGTGCCAGCAGTTTATCGGTCGCGAACACTGAAGCTTTCTTT. Its translation: CASSLSVANTEAFF.

The chain recombines TRBV2 with TRBJ2-7; D call uncertain. V shed 4 bases and J shed 11 bases, with 12 bases lying between them. Germline lookup yields CDR1 SNHLY and CDR2 FYNNEI. The CDR3 loop spans 11 amino acids. CDR3 DNA: TGTGCCAGCAGTGCCCTTCAGCCCGAGTACTTC. Encoded protein: CASSALQPEYF.

The chain combines TRBV19 with TRBJ2-1; D gene ambiguous. There are 15 residues in the CDR3. CDR1 and CDR2 from the germline V gene are LNHDA and SQIVND (reference sequence). Trimming cost V 4 bases and J 0 bases, with 10 bases left between them. The CDR3 coding sequence is TGTGCCAGTAGTACCCCGTACGGCTCCTACAATGAGCAGTTCTTC. It specifies CASSTPYGSYNEQFF.

The genes are TRBV6-5 and TRBJ2-5; TRBD1 might be the D (6 bases). This CDR3 has 14 amino acids. V was clipped by 2 bases and J by 5 bases, with 12 bases between them. Looked up from germline, CDR1 is MNHEY and CDR2 is SVGAGI. This CDR3 is CASSYNRDRETQYF. In DNA form, the CDR3 reads TGTGCCAGCAGTTACAACAGGGATAGGGAGACCCAGTACTTC.

This clone has at least ten counts. Other nucleotide sequences in the sample specify the same CDR3. This sequence joins TRBV5-4 and TRBJ2-5; TRBD1 matches 8 bases. The J segment lost 0 bases and the V segment lost 0 bases, leaving 1 base of the junction unmatched. This CDR3 has 15 residues. The germline V gene has CDR1 SGHNT and CDR2 YYREEE (reference sequence). CDR3 sequence (DNA): TGTGCCAGCAGCTTGGGGACAGGGTACCAAGAGACCCAGTACTTC. Translating gives CASSLGTGYQETQYF.

The gene calls are TRBV28 and TRBJ1-3; possibly TRBD1 for D (6 bases). Trimming stripped 5 bases from V and 0 bases from J, with 17 bases between. The CDR3 spans 17 residues. Germline values: CDR1 MDHEN, CDR2 SYDVKM. The CDR3 reads CASSEITGISSGNTIYF. The DNA for the CDR3 is TGTGCCAGCAGTGAGATTACAGGGATTAGCTCTGGAAACACCATATATTTT. Together with reference TRBV28 and TRBJ1-3, the CDR3 gives the full variable domain: DVKVTQSSRYLVKRTGEKVFLECVQDMDHENMFWYRQDPGLGLRLIYFSYDVKMKEKGDIPEGYSVSREKKERFSLILESASTNQTSMYLCASSEITGISSGNTIYFGEGSWLTVV.

This clone appeared once. V is TRBV5-1 and J is TRBJ2-5; 11 bases agree with TRBD2. This CDR3 comprises 17 residues. The germline CDR1 and CDR2 sequences are SGHRS and YFSETQ. The trim removed 2 bases at V and 5 bases at J, leaving 11 bases unmatched. The CDR3 nucleotides are TGCGCCAGCAGCTTTGCCCTCCTAGCGGGAGGTCATGAGACCCAGTACTTC. It specifies CASSFALLAGGHETQYF.

The chain is built from TRBV30 and TRBJ1-4, with D perhaps matching TRBD1 (6 bases). The CDR3 is 14 residues long. Per germline, CDR1 GTSNPN and CDR2 SVGIG (reference sequence). Trimming removed 7 bases at V and 10 bases at J, with 22 bases between. CDR3 loop: CALFWGGPRRKLFF. For the CDR3, the DNA is TGTGCCTTGTTCTGGGGGGGGCCCAGGAGAAAACTGTTTTTT.

This rearrangement joins TRBV5-1 to TRBJ1-2; D is unresolved. Trimming removed 3 bases from V and 2 bases from J, with 8 bases in between. This CDR3 comprises 13 residues. Germline V gene lookup returns CDR1 SGHRS and CDR2 YFSETQ. DNA of the CDR3: TGCGCCAGCAGCTCTACACCCAACTATGGCTACACCTTC. Translated, it gives CASSSTPNYGYTF.

The chain combines TRBV4-2 with TRBJ2-3; D is possibly TRBD2 (6 bases). V shed 2 bases and J shed 2 bases, with 11 bases lying between them. This CDR3 is built from 15 residues. Germline lookup yields CDR1 LGHNA and CDR2 YNFKEQ. The CDR3 is CASSQNAGSTDTQYF. The CDR3 bases are TGTGCCAGCAGCCAAAACGCGGGGTCCACAGATACGCAGTATTTT.

The rearrangement joins TRBV7-9 to TRBJ2-7; D perhaps matches TRBD2 (5 bases). Germline V gene sequence: CDR1 SEHNR, CDR2 FQNEAQ (reference sequence). V shed 5 bases and J shed 0 bases, with 11 bases lying between them. The CDR3 contains 14 residues. The CDR3 DNA sequence: TGTGCCAGCAGCCGATCCGGGGACTCCTACGAGCAGTACTTC. Its translation is CASSRSGDSYEQYF.

The chain couples TRBV28 to TRBJ1-2; 7 bases are shared with TRBD1. Germline CDR1 reads MDHEN; CDR2 reads SYDVKM. The CDR3 is 18 amino acids. V lost 1 base and J lost 0; bases outside the gene matches: 11. The CDR3 DNA reads as TGTGCCAGCAGTTTATACTACCTGGGACAGCAAGCTAACTATGGCTACACCTTC. Its protein is CASSLYYLGQQANYGYTF.

A few counts support this clone. At the DNA level, this CDR3 is encoded by other sequences in the same sample as well. The chain carries TRBV18 and TRBJ2-7; no clear D. This CDR3 region has 12 residues. V shed 3 bases and J shed 0 bases, with 3 bases lying between them. Looked up from germline, CDR1 is KGHSH and CDR2 is LQKENI. The CDR3 DNA sequence: TGTGCCAGCTCACCGAGCTCCTACGAGCAGTACTTC. This gives the protein CASSPSSYEQYF.

The V call is TRBV5-1, the J call TRBJ2-5, with D unresolved. V was cut by 0 bases and J by 2 bases, with 11 bases left in between. CDR1 SGHRS and CDR2 YFSETQ come from the germline V gene. The length of the CDR3 is 15 residues. The CDR3 region has the DNA TGCGCCAGCAGCTTGGGTGGGGTGCGGCAAGAGACCCAGTACTTC. Amino acid sequence: CASSLGGVRQETQYF.

The rearrangement links TRBV5-1 to TRBJ1-1; TRBD1 is a possible D gene (6 bases). Trimming pared 5 bases from V and 4 bases from J, leaving 15 bases between. This CDR3 has 14 amino acids. Germline V gene sequence: CDR1 SGHRS, CDR2 YFSETQ. This chain's CDR3 is CASSHERGGTEAFF. In nucleotides, the CDR3 is TGCGCCAGCAGTCACGAACGAGGGGGCACTGAAGCTTTCTTT.

This chain connects TRBV9 to TRBJ1-3; D is ambiguous. Germline CDR1 SGDLS, CDR2 YYNGEE. The germline V and J ends were trimmed by 6 bases and 4 bases, with 14 bases remaining between them. The CDR3 covers 14 residues. This chain's CDR3 is CASTDQSSGNTIYF. CDR3 nucleotides: TGTGCCAGCACCGACCAGTCCTCCGGAAACACCATATATTTT.

This clone was recorded only once. This chain links TRBV30 with TRBJ2-7, with D unclear. The CDR3 extends over 11 amino acids. V lost 1 base and J lost 5, with 6 bases in between. The germline V gene has CDR1 GTSNPN and CDR2 SVGIG (reference sequence). The CDR3, as DNA: TGTGCCTGGAGTGCCACCGACGAGCAGTACTTC. This translates into CAWSATDEQYF.

This clone was recorded a few times. The chain employs TRBV18 and TRBJ2-7; 7 bases line up with TRBD2. The CDR3 spans 16 residues. With V trimmed by 3 bases and J by 3 bases, 11 bases remained unmatched. The germline V gene encodes CDR1 KGHSH and CDR2 LQKENI. For the CDR3, the DNA is TGTGCCAGCTCACCCACGGCCAAGGGAGGGGTCTACGAGCAGTACTTC. Translated: CASSPTAKGGVYEQYF.

The chain is built from TRBV5-6 and TRBJ2-7, with 9 bases lining up with TRBD1. Trimming at V came to 4 bases and at J to 5 bases, leaving 10 bases not matched to a gene. The CDR3 consists of 15 residues. CDR1 is SGHDT, CDR2 YYEEEE, per germline. The CDR3 region has the DNA TGTGCCAGCAGCACGATGGGACAGGGAGGGGACGAGCAGTACTTC. It translates to CASSTMGQGGDEQYF.

The chain carries TRBV5-4 and TRBJ2-3; perhaps TRBD2 as D (8 bases). Trimming cost V 4 bases and J 8 bases, with 26 bases left between them. Germline assignment: CDR1 SGHNT and CDR2 YYREEE (reference sequence). This CDR3 has 17 residues. DNA for the CDR3: TGTGCCAGCAGCCACGCCGGGACTAGGGACAAGGGGGCTACGCAGTATTTT. The encoded protein is CASSHAGTRDKGATQYF.

The chain is built from TRBV27 and TRBJ2-1; D unresolved. V was cut by 11 bases and J by 3 bases, with 14 bases left in between. Germline V gives CDR1 MNHEY, CDR2 SMNVEV (reference sequence). This CDR3 is 13 amino acids long. Here the CDR3 DNA reads TGTGCCCGAACACCCCGGCGCTACAATGAGCAGTTCTTC. Translation gives CARTPRRYNEQFF.

The genes are TRBV5-8 and TRBJ2-5, with D unclear. CDR3 length: 12 amino acids. Germline V gives CDR1 SGHTS, CDR2 YDEGEE. Trimming cost V 4 bases and J 7 bases, with 11 bases left between them. The CDR3 region has the DNA TGTGCCAGCAGCGACGAATTATGGACCCAGTACTTC. Encoded protein: CASSDELWTQYF.